This T cell receptor beta chain appears in the sequencing data of a study of memory CD4+ T cells and cytomegalovirus serostatus. About the research overall: Of the healthy Belgian adults, nine or ten were CMV seropositive and approximately 25 seronegative.

The sort gate was single viable CD3+CD4+CD8-CD45RO+ cells for memory CD4+ T cells. TCRdb's copy holds only in-frame clones and misses some; the assay was immunoSEQ multiplex PCR. The sample holds about 56,000 clones; roughly 80% are singletons and the top ten take roughly 0.4%. This CDR3 region has 17 residues. Germline CDR1 and CDR2: SGHDT and YYEEEE. V lost 4 bases and J lost 5, with 25 bases in between. The genes are TRBV5-6 and TRBJ2-7, with D possibly matching TRBD1 (6 bases). The specimen was memory CD4+ T cells from blood. The receptor was isolated from an adult in good health and CMV-seronegative. The CDR3 spells CASSAIYRMTGYDEQYF. Written as DNA, the CDR3 is TGTGCCAGCAGCGCAATCTACCGAATGACAGGTTATGACGAGCAGTACTTC.